Listed here are 24 T cell receptor beta chains from one sample, sequenced in a study of identical twins. TCRdb fed the 5' RACE reads into MiXCR, producing one record per CDR3 protein. The sample gives 200,000 to 300,000 distinct CDR3 sequences, approximately 7.3% of which show up once; over 5% is in the top ten. The sample was also reused in another study, on yellow fever vaccine responses in identical twins.

Sequencing used CD8+ T cells sorted from blood. The receptors derive from a woman younger than 30 in good health.

This clonotype has more than one count but fewer than ten. This chain links TRBV11-2 with TRBJ2-7, with TRBD2 identical over 10 bases. The trim removed 5 bases at V and 5 bases at J, leaving 6 bases unmatched. Germline CDR1 and CDR2: SGHAT and FQNNGV. The CDR3 is 14 amino acids. CDR3 residues: CASSGRGLANEQYV. In DNA, the CDR3 is TGTGCCAGCAGCGGCCGGGGACTAGCGAACGAGCAGTACGTC.

The chain has TRBV7-6 and TRBJ2-3; 8 bases are a match to TRBD1. This CDR3 is built from 17 residues. The V gene end was trimmed by 3 bases and the J gene end by 2 bases; junction bases not matched to a gene: 10. CDR1 is SGHVS, CDR2 FNYEAQ, per germline. In DNA, the CDR3 is TGTGCCAGCAGCTTTCCCGGGGAGCAGGGGGCCACAGATACGCAGTATTTT. Amino acid sequence: CASSFPGEQGATDTQYF.

This clonotype turned up a few times. The chain links TRBV2 to TRBJ2-2, with TRBD2 identical over 10 bases. The V gene end was trimmed by 9 bases and the J gene end by 4 bases; junction bases not matched to a gene: 2. This CDR3 contains 13 residues. Germline CDR1 and CDR2: SNHLY and FYNNEI. In DNA, the CDR3 is TGTGCCAGAAGGACTAGCGGCACCGGGGAGCTGTTTTTT. This encodes CARRTSGTGELFF.

At least ten counts were recorded for this clonotype. CDR3 nucleotides: TGTGCCAGCAGCACCGACAGCCACAATGAGCAGTTCTTC. Translating gives CASSTDSHNEQFF. The rearrangement uses TRBV5-6 and TRBJ2-1; D possibly corresponds to TRBD1 (5 bases). V was clipped by 4 bases and J by 5 bases, with 10 bases between them. This CDR3 comprises 13 residues. Germline loops: CDR1 SGHDT, CDR2 YYEEEE.

The J gene is TRBJ2-1, the V gene TRBV28, with 8 nucleotides matching TRBD2. Germline CDR1 MDHEN, CDR2 SYDVKM. The CDR3 is 17 amino acids. The CDR3 DNA reads TGTGCAGCAGCGTTCCGGGGGGGAAATATTTTCTTTAATGAGCAGTTCTTC. Translation: CAAAFRGGNIFFNEQFF.

The table lists this clonotype with a few counts. V usage is TRBV20-1 and J usage is TRBJ1-5; possibly TRBD1 for D (5 bases). This CDR3 has 15 amino acids. Germline CDR1 DFQATT, CDR2 SNEGSKA (reference sequence). The ends were cut back, 0 bases at V and 0 bases at J, with 9 bases in the middle. The CDR3 sequence: CSARDPGVSNQPQHF. DNA for the CDR3: TGCAGTGCTAGAGATCCGGGGGTTAGCAATCAGCCCCAGCATTTT.

In its sample, this clonotype was seen many times. This chain uses TRBV5-1 with TRBJ2-5; maybe TRBD2 (7 bases). Germline lookup yields CDR1 SGHRS and CDR2 YFSETQ. The CDR3 runs to 15 residues. Between the trimmed V and J ends, which lost 6 bases and 5 bases, there was a span of 20 bases. CDR3 sequence: CASITEAGARETQYF. The DNA of the CDR3 is TGCGCCAGCATCACAGAGGCGGGGGCCAGGGAGACCCAGTACTTC.

This clonotype was observed a few times. The chain employs TRBV20-1 and TRBJ2-2; possibly TRBD1 or TRBD2 for D (5 bases each). The CDR3 sequence is 11 residues long. Trimming stripped 6 bases from V and 5 bases from J, with 7 bases between. The germline gives CDR1 DFQATT, CDR2 SNEGSKA (reference sequence). In DNA form, the CDR3 reads TGCAGTGCCGGGGCTACCGGGGAGCTGTTTTTT. Its protein product is CSAGATGELFF.

This clonotype has at least ten counts. As DNA, the CDR3 is TGCGCCAGCAGCCAAAACGACGGGTCCTACGAGCAGTACTTC. Residues: CASSQNDGSYEQYF. This sequence joins TRBV5-1 and TRBJ2-7; D gene ambiguous. This CDR3 is 14 amino acids long. Trimming took 4 bases from V and 1 from J, leaving 12 bases between them. The germline V gene has CDR1 SGHRS and CDR2 YFSETQ.

This rearrangement joins TRBV7-8 to TRBJ2-1; D could derive from TRBD1 or TRBD2 (6 bases each). Germline V gives CDR1 SGHVS, CDR2 FQNEAQ. This CDR3 spans 14 amino acids. The V end lost 3 bases, the J end lost 9 bases, and 15 bases lay between the germline ends. CDR3 in amino acids: CASSFYREDGEQFF. The CDR3 coding sequence is TGTGCCAGCAGCTTCTACAGGGAGGATGGTGAGCAGTTCTTC.

This clonotype was observed at least ten times. The rearrangement joins TRBV12-3 or TRBV12-4 to TRBJ2-1; D is uncertain. Trimming cost V 1 base and J 1 base, with 8 bases left between them. The CDR3 has 15 amino acids. CDR3 sequence: CASSLGGGSYNEQFF. DNA for the CDR3: TGTGCCAGCAGTTTAGGGGGTGGGTCCTACAATGAGCAGTTCTTC.

In its sample, this clonotype was seen a few times. The rearrangement links TRBV12-3 or TRBV12-4 to TRBJ2-2, with D possibly TRBD1 on 6 matching bases. Trimming pared 5 bases from V and 0 bases from J, leaving 10 bases between. The CDR3 has 15 residues. The CDR3 DNA reads as TGTGCCAGCAGTCCCAGGGGTCCGAACACCGGGGAGCTGTTTTTT. It specifies CASSPRGPNTGELFF.

V is TRBV12-3 or TRBV12-4 and J is TRBJ2-3; no definite D call. The CDR3 is made up of 14 amino acids. The V end was cut by 6 bases, the J end by 6 bases, with 16 bases between. For the CDR3, the DNA is TGTGCCAGCAGCCTAAGAGGTCTGTGGGATACGCAGTATTTT. This gives the protein CASSLRGLWDTQYF.

This clonotype was seen a handful of times. The chain is built from TRBV27 and TRBJ1-1, with 7 bases aligning to TRBD1. The CDR3 spans 11 residues. Germline V gene lookup returns CDR1 MNHEY and CDR2 SMNVEV (reference sequence). The V and J ends lost 6 bases and 7 bases, in that order; junction bases with no gene match: 2. CDR3 DNA: TGTGCCAGCAGGGGGACAGATGAAGCTTTCTTT. Encoded protein: CASRGTDEAFF.

In its sample, this clonotype was seen many times. The CDR3 protein is CASSPGTGDNYGYTF. DNA for the CDR3: TGTGCCAGCAGCCCCGGGACAGGGGACAACTATGGCTACACCTTC. V gene TRBV5-6 combines with J gene TRBJ1-2, with 10 positions matching TRBD1. Germline-derived CDR1 and CDR2 are SGHDT and YYEEEE. Losses at the gene ends were 4 bases for V and 2 bases for J; bases not matched to a gene: 5. CDR3 length: 15 amino acids. Drawing the rest from reference TRBV5-6 and TRBJ1-2, the complete variable domain is DAGVTQSPTHLIKTRGQQVTLRCSPKSGHDTVSWYQQALGQGPQFIFQYYEEEERQRGNFPDRFSGHQFPNYSSELNVNALLLGDSALYLCASSPGTGDNYGYTFGSGTRLTVV.

A few counts support this clonotype. The chain joins TRBV28 to TRBJ2-1; TRBD2 is a possible D gene (5 bases). The CDR3 extends over 12 amino acids. V lost 1 base to trimming and J lost 12 bases, with 10 bases between them. CDR1 is MDHEN and CDR2 is SYDVKM in the germline V gene. The CDR3 sequence is CASSLSPDLQFF. The CDR3 DNA is TGTGCCAGCAGTTTATCCCCGGACTTGCAGTTCTTC.

This clonotype was observed a handful of times. This sequence joins TRBV7-9 and TRBJ2-2, with unresolved D. V was shortened by 11 bases and J by 7 bases, with 8 bases between the two germline ends. Germline V CDR1 and CDR2: SEHNR, FQNEAQ (reference sequence). The CDR3 sequence is 10 residues long. CDR3 coding DNA: TGTGCCTCCACGGGCGGGGAGCTGTTTTTT. Translation: CASTGGELFF.

This clonotype turned up a few times. V is TRBV27 and J is TRBJ1-6, with a tentative D call TRBD1 (6 bases). The CDR3 extends over 14 amino acids. Deletions cut 2 bases from V and 13 bases from J, with 15 bases between. CDR1 MNHEY and CDR2 SMNVEV come from the germline V gene (reference sequence). The CDR3 reads CASSLGTGRFPLHF. CDR3 sequence (DNA): TGTGCCAGCAGTTTAGGTACAGGGAGGTTCCCCCTCCACTTT.

V and J are TRBV6-1 and TRBJ2-6; D ambiguous. CDR3 size: 17 residues. V lost 7 bases and J 0 bases, leaving 16 bases between the germline ends. The germline gives CDR1 MNHNS, CDR2 SASEGT. CDR3 bases: TGTGCCAGCATGGAGACACGTCTCCCCTCTGGGGCCAACGTCCTGACTTTC. It is translated as CASMETRLPSGANVLTF.

This clonotype has at least ten counts. The rearrangement links TRBV12-3 or TRBV12-4 to TRBJ2-1; TRBD2 agrees at 13 bases. This CDR3 has 15 residues. Trimming at V came to 8 bases and at J to 8 bases, leaving 9 bases not matched to a gene. CDR3 DNA: TGTGCCAGCGCCGGACTAGCGGGGGCCTTCTATGAGCAGTTCTTC. The encoded protein is CASAGLAGAFYEQFF.

This clonotype appeared a few times. The rearrangement links TRBV28 to TRBJ1-5; weak D call: TRBD1 (5 bases). The CDR3 is 13 residues long. Germline V gene lookup returns CDR1 MDHEN and CDR2 SYDVKM. V was clipped by 5 bases and J by 7 bases, with 12 bases between them. CDR3 nucleotide sequence: TGTGCCAGCAGTGGGGGACCCCAACAGCCCCAGCATTTT. Translated, it gives CASSGGPQQPQHF.

The chain has TRBV28 and TRBJ2-3; 9 bases align to TRBD1. The ends lost 5 bases at V and 4 bases at J; junction bases unmatched: 10. Germline V gives CDR1 MDHEN, CDR2 SYDVKM. The CDR3 runs to 16 residues. CDR3 amino acids: CASSLDYRGPADTQYF. The CDR3 bases are TGTGCCAGCAGTCTCGATTACAGGGGGCCGGCAGATACGCAGTATTTT.

The chain has TRBV7-9 and TRBJ2-7; 9 bases match TRBD2. The CDR3 totals 17 residues. Per the germline V gene, CDR1 is SEHNR and CDR2 is FQNEAQ (reference sequence). V lost 5 bases and J lost 7; bases outside the gene matches: 18. CDR3 in amino acids: CASSHLIGLAGVGEQYF. The DNA of the CDR3 is TGTGCCAGCAGCCACCTGATTGGTTTAGCGGGAGTAGGTGAGCAGTACTTC.

In its sample, this clonotype was seen a few times. A junction end diverges from the germline sequence, so it may reflect a read error. The rearrangement joins TRBV2 to TRBJ2-7; D is perhaps TRBD1 or TRBD2 (7 bases each). In germline, CDR1 is SNHLY, CDR2 FYNNEI. The CDR3 covers 13 residues. The CDR3 sequence: CAGRGGAAYEQYF. The CDR3, as DNA: TGTGCCGGCAGGGGGGGCGCCGCCTACGAGCAGTACTTC.